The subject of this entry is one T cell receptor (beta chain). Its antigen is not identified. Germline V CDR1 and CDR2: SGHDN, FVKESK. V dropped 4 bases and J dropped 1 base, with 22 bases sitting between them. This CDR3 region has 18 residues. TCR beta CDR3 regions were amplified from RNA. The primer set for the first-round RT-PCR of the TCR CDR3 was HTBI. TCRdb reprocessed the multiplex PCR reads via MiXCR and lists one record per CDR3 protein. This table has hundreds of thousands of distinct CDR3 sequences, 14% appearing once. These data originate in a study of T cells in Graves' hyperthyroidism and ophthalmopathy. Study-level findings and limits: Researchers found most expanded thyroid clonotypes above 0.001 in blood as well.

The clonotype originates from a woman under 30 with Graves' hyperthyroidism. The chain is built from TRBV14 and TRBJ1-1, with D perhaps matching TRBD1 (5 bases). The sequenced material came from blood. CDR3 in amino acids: CASSPTVRDRNWNTEAFF. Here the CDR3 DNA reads TGTGCCAGCAGCCCCACCGTCCGGGACCGTAACTGGAACACTGAAGCTTTCTTT.